The 14 T cell receptor beta chains reported below all come from one sample, sequenced in a study of metastatic and nonmetastatic thyroid tumors. MiXCR re-clonotyped the PCR reads for TCRdb. Of approximately 25,000 clones detected, under 15% appear once; the ten largest clones hold around 15%. No patient received treatment before thyroid surgery. The sequenced sample was blood. Receptors originate from a female donor with papillary thyroid cancer or a benign thyroid nodule (not recorded which). Some clones in this sample may be carry-over from other donors' samples.

Many counts were recorded for this clone. V and J are TRBV2 and TRBJ2-6; D unresolved. Trimming cost V 4 bases and J 0 bases, with 19 bases left between them. Per germline, CDR1 SNHLY and CDR2 FYNNEI. The CDR3 loop spans 19 amino acids. CDR3: CASSVLGFSISSGANVLTF. The CDR3 DNA reads TGTGCCAGCAGTGTCTTAGGGTTTAGTATAAGCTCTGGGGCCAACGTCCTGACTTTC.

This clone was seen repeatedly, ten times or more. V usage is TRBV5-5 and J usage is TRBJ2-1; 7 bases agree with TRBD1. Per the germline V gene, CDR1 is SGHKS and CDR2 is YYEKEE (reference sequence). CDR3 length: 16 amino acids. With V trimmed by 0 bases and J by 3 bases, 6 bases remained unmatched. The CDR3 coding sequence is TGTGCCAGCAGCTTGGGGTTGGACAGGTACTACAATGAGCAGTTCTTC. This codes for CASSLGLDRYYNEQFF.

In this sample, this clone is medium-sized (0.01 to 0.1%). DNA of the CDR3: TGCGCCAGCAGCCAAGATAGCCGGGACAGGCCCCCCATTAGGGCTGGCTACACCTTC. It codes for CASSQDSRDRPPIRAGYTF. This chain joins TRBV4-3 and TRBJ1-2, with 8 positions matching TRBD1. Germline lookup yields CDR1 LGHNA and CDR2 YSLEER. The CDR3 extends over 19 amino acids. With 0 bases clipped from V and 7 bases from J, the junction kept 19 bases outside the gene matches.

There are many counts of this clone. Other DNA variants within this sample encode the same CDR3. The chain joins TRBV6-1 to TRBJ1-2; 8 nucleotides agree with TRBD1. The CDR3 sequence is 14 residues long. Trimming cost V 5 bases and J 2 bases; bases outside gene matches: 4. Germline assignment: CDR1 MNHNS and CDR2 SASEGT. The CDR3 protein is CASSPGTGNYGYTF. CDR3 DNA sequence: TGTGCCAGCAGTCCCGGGACAGGAAACTATGGCTACACCTTC.

The V and J genes are TRBV7-3 and TRBJ2-3; D perhaps matches TRBD2 (5 bases). The CDR3 consists of 15 residues. The V gene's germline CDR1 is SGHTA and CDR2 FQGTGA. The V and J ends lost 4 bases and 2 bases respectively, with 13 bases between them. CDR3 nucleotide sequence: TGTGCCAGCAGCTCCAGCGGTGAGACCACAGATACGCAGTATTTT. Its translation: CASSSSGETTDTQYF.

The chain couples TRBV5-1 to TRBJ2-7, with TRBD2 as a possible D gene (5 bases). The V end was cut by 2 bases, the J end by 1 base, with 13 bases between. This CDR3 comprises 15 residues. Germline V gives CDR1 SGHRS, CDR2 YFSETQ. CDR3: CASSFGLATSYEQYF. The CDR3 coding sequence is TGCGCCAGCAGCTTCGGACTCGCCACATCCTACGAGCAGTACTTC.

J is TRBJ1-2 and V is TRBV19; 7 bases align to TRBD1. CDR3 size: 15 residues. Per the germline V gene, CDR1 is LNHDA and CDR2 is SQIVND (reference sequence). V dropped 5 bases and J dropped 6; count of bases not matched to a gene: 12. CDR3 residues: CASSPGTVTPDGYTF. In DNA form, the CDR3 reads TGTGCCAGTAGTCCGGGGACAGTGACGCCGGATGGCTACACCTTC.

The gene calls are TRBV5-1 and TRBJ1-4, with D unresolved. Germline CDR1 is SGHRS and CDR2 is YFSETQ. Deletions cut 4 bases from V and 7 bases from J, with 14 bases between. This CDR3 has 14 amino acids. CDR3 nucleotides: TGCGCCAGCAGCCGCTTGGCTAACGCTGAAAAACTGTTTTTT. Protein: CASSRLANAEKLFF.

This clone counts as medium-sized. This chain uses TRBV27 with TRBJ2-7; 8 bases line up with TRBD1. Germline loops: CDR1 MNHEY, CDR2 SMNVEV (reference sequence). J was trimmed by 7 bases and V by 5 bases; bases with no gene match: 13. CDR3 length equals 15 residues. The CDR3 here is CASSGSRTGREEQYF. The CDR3 bases are TGTGCCAGCAGTGGGAGTAGGACAGGGCGGGAAGAGCAGTACTTC.

The rearrangement uses TRBV7-8 and TRBJ2-1, with TRBD1 identical over 7 bases. V lost 4 bases and J lost 8; bases outside the gene matches: 14. This CDR3 is built from 16 residues. Germline V gene data show CDR1 as SGHVS and CDR2 as FQNEAQ. The CDR3 sequence is CASSSYGGYRGYEQFF. CDR3 DNA sequence: TGTGCCAGCAGCTCCTATGGGGGTTACAGGGGATATGAGCAGTTCTTC.

Within the sample, this clone is medium-sized (0.01 to 0.1%). The genes are TRBV18 and TRBJ2-7; D may be TRBD1 or TRBD2 (6 bases each). Germline lookup yields CDR1 KGHSH and CDR2 LQKENI. The CDR3 has 12 amino acids. V dropped 11 bases and J dropped 0 bases, with 11 bases sitting between them. CDR3 DNA sequence: TGTGCCGGCGGGACAAGCTCCTACGAGCAGTACTTC. Amino acids: CAGGTSSYEQYF.

This clone appeared many times. The chain uses TRBV5-1 and TRBJ2-7; 10 nucleotides align to TRBD1. V was clipped by 4 bases and J by 6 bases; unmatched bases: 7. Germline CDR1 reads SGHRS; CDR2 reads YFSETQ. The CDR3 is made up of 14 amino acids. The CDR3 DNA follows: TGCGCCAGCAGCGCGACCGGGACAGGGGCCGAGCAGTACTTC. Encoded protein: CASSATGTGAEQYF. The variable domain in full, with the rest retrieved from reference TRBV5-1 and TRBJ2-7, is KAGVTQTPRYLIKTRGQQVTLSCSPISGHRSVSWYQQTPGQGLQFLFEYFSETQRNKGNFPGRFSGRQFSNSRSEMNVSTLELGDSALYLCASSATGTGAEQYFGPGTRLTVT.

This clone was detected many times. The V call is TRBV24-1, the J call TRBJ1-5; D might be TRBD1 (5 bases). Germline CDR1 reads KGHDR; CDR2 reads SFDVKD. The V gene lost 4 bases and the J gene lost 13 bases, with 16 bases spanning the gap. The CDR3 is 13 residues long. Here the CDR3 DNA reads TGTGCCACCAGTGAGTCTCAGGGATCTTCACAGCATTTT. Its protein product is CATSESQGSSQHF.

A note on this clone: The junction shows a germline mismatch at one end, possibly a read error. V is TRBV27 and J is TRBJ2-1; possible D gene TRBD2, 5 bases. The CDR3 totals 16 residues. Germline V CDR1 and CDR2: MNHEY, SMNVEV (reference sequence). CDR3: CARRIPGGATHNERFF. In nucleotides, the CDR3 is TGTGCCAGAAGAATACCCGGAGGAGCTACTCACAATGAGCGGTTCTTC.